This T cell receptor beta chain was sequenced for a study of T cells expressing NK-cell markers. About the research overall: Sorted CD3+CD56+NKG2C+, CD3+CD56+NKG2C- and CD3+CD56-NKG2C+ T cells supplied TCR beta repertoires. Of eight sequenced donors, seven were HCMV-seropositive and one HCMV-seronegative.

Remarks on this clonotype: Its cognate antigen is unknown.

Findings and limits, study-wide: These clonotypes additionally ranked first within the CD3+CD56-NKG2C+ fraction of a few donors.

TCRdb re-called the 5' RACE reads and gives one entry per CDR3 protein, without DNA. This sample's clone table lists 400,000 to 500,000 distinct CDR3 sequences. This sequence was found in a woman between 18 and 70 years old in good health. The specimen was blood T cells: a sorted CD56 or NKG2C T cell subset, CD4+ or CD8+ T cells, or bulk PBMC T cells (not recorded which).

CDR3 region: CASSRETSAETQYF. The chain recombines TRBV3-1 with TRBJ2-5; TCRdb lists TRBD2, though no DNA is available to test this call. Germline V gene data show CDR1 as LGHDT and CDR2 as YNNKEL (reference sequence). The CDR3 extends over 14 amino acids.